This T cell receptor (beta chain) was identified in a study of cytomegalovirus exposure and HLA in healthy donors. Trimming pared 6 bases from V and 4 bases from J, leaving 6 bases between. Germline assignment: CDR1 SGHVS and CDR2 FNYEAQ. The CDR3 loop spans 12 amino acids. Primers: 60 Vbeta forward and 13 Jbeta reverse. Method: immunoSEQ multiplex PCR; TCRdb's copy keeps in-frame clones and lacks some. The sample records around 100,000 clones, more than 65% being singletons. On this clone: Its antigen is undetermined.

The study's findings and limits: Earlier results showed most TCR beta V segments being productive about 90% or about 30% of the time. Across all donors, roughly uniform sequencing depth was an assumption of the presence/absence analyses. A few chains linked to CMV were shown in vitro to be specific for CMV antigens.

This rearrangement joins TRBV7-6 to TRBJ1-4; no definite D call. The source is a woman aged 25 to 45 in good health and CMV-seronegative. Sample: PBMCs. The CDR3 DNA reads TGTGCCAGCAGTCCGGGTAATGAAAAACTGTTTTTT. Protein sequence: CASSPGNEKLFF.